This TCR beta chain originates from a study of patients and donors after allogeneic stem cell transplantation. Each CDR3 protein is one row after TCRdb ran MiXCR on the RT-PCR reads. The table records more than 150,000 distinct CDR3 sequences, 41% of them present only once. The CDR3 sequence is 13 residues long. Trimming removed 3 bases from V and 7 bases from J, with 10 bases in between. Per the germline V gene, CDR1 is SGHVS and CDR2 is FQNEAQ. The V and J genes are TRBV7-8 and TRBJ2-1; D unresolved. The sample comprised blood, either unsorted or a sorted T cell fraction (not recorded which). The receptor's source is a human donor who was either an allogeneic HSCT recipient or a stem cell or donor lymphocyte infusion donor (not recorded which). It is not recorded whose cells these are; they may come from a transplant donor. CDR3 sequence (DNA): TGTGCCAGCAGCTTCTCCGGACCTAATGAGCAGTTCTTC. Amino acids: CASSFSGPNEQFF.